Presented here are 16 T cell receptor beta chains from one specimen sequenced in a study of regulatory T cells in long-lasting Graves disease. Time point: newly diagnosed GD, antithyroid drugs for less than 3 months. The TCR library was made from RNA that had been extracted from PBMCs in TRIzol. Construction of TCR beta libraries relied on iRepertoire HTBI primers and on Arm-PCR targeting CDR3 regions. One entry per CDR3 protein, called by TCRdb with MiXCR from the multiplex PCR reads. The table records around 470,000 distinct CDR3 sequences, roughly 15% of them present only once. The same data also went into a second study, on T cells in Graves' hyperthyroidism and ophthalmopathy.

This sample comprised peripheral blood mononuclear cells (PBMCs), obtained at new diagnosis, from a patient treated with antithyroid drugs. Source of these receptors: a woman between 45 and 65 years old with Graves disease.

With respect to this clonotype: It may be a read error: a sequence one base away is much more abundant. V is TRBV12-3 or TRBV12-4 and J is TRBJ1-4, with a possible D match to TRBD1 (5 bases). The CDR3 sequence is 15 residues long. The V gene lost 6 bases and the J gene lost 6 bases, with 17 bases spanning the gap. This CDR3 is CASSGPGGRDEKLFF. DNA of the CDR3: TGTGCCAGCAGCGGCCCCGGAGGCAGGGATGAAAAACTGTTTTTT.

This clonotype was seen at least ten times. J is TRBJ2-1 and V is TRBV28; 8 bases map to TRBD2. The CDR3 sequence is 15 residues long. Germline CDR1 reads MDHEN; CDR2 reads SYDVKM. J was trimmed by 7 bases and V by 6 bases; bases with no gene match: 11. CDR3: CASSPPGGRINEQFF. The CDR3 DNA is TGTGCCAGCAGCCCCCCAGGCGGGAGGATTAATGAGCAGTTCTTC.

Regarding this clonotype: A much larger clone differs by one base, so this may be a read error. This chain joins TRBV11-1 and TRBJ2-1; D is perhaps TRBD1 or TRBD2 (6 bases each). The V gene's germline CDR1 is SGHAT and CDR2 FQDESV (reference sequence). There are 15 residues in the CDR3. CDR3 amino acids: CASSTQGLSYSEQFF. The DNA for the CDR3 is TGTGCCAGCAGCACACAGGGACTCTCCTACAGTGAGCAGTTCTTC.

The table lists this clonotype with many counts. The chain links TRBV7-6 to TRBJ2-2; D might be TRBD1 (5 bases). The germline V gene has CDR1 SGHVS and CDR2 FNYEAQ. The CDR3 is 16 amino acids. V lost 1 base to trimming and J lost 4 bases, with 13 bases between them. The CDR3 sequence: CASSLGVQGLTGELFF. The CDR3 nucleotides are TGTGCCAGCAGCTTAGGCGTCCAGGGCCTCACCGGGGAGCTGTTTTTT. Combining the CDR3 with reference TRBV7-6 and TRBJ2-2 gives the whole variable domain GAGVSQSPRYKVTKRGQDVALRCDPISGHVSLYWYRQALGQGPEFLTYFNYEAQQDKSGLPNDRFSAERPEGSISTLTIQRTEQRDSAMYRCASSLGVQGLTGELFFGEGSRLTVL.

The sample holds many counts of this clonotype. J is TRBJ1-1 and V is TRBV2; TRBD1 matches at 7 bases. With V trimmed by 3 bases and J by 5 bases, 6 bases remained unmatched. CDR1 is SNHLY, CDR2 FYNNEI, per germline. CDR3 length equals 14 residues. Here the CDR3 reads CASSEQGVETEAFF. CDR3 coding DNA: TGTGCCAGCAGTGAGCAGGGGGTGGAGACTGAAGCTTTCTTT. Filled out from reference TRBV2 and TRBJ1-1, the complete variable domain reads EPEVTQTPSHQVTQMGQEVILRCVPISNHLYFYWYRQILGQKVEFLVSFYNNEISEKSEIFDDQFSVERPDGSNFTLKIRSTKLEDSAMYFCASSEQGVETEAFFGQGTRLTVV.

This clonotype was counted between two and nine times. This chain connects TRBV27 to TRBJ2-1, with 13 nucleotides matching TRBD2. CDR1 and CDR2 (germline): MNHEY, SMNVEV (reference sequence). The CDR3 spans 19 residues. After removal of 5 bases from V and 8 bases from J, the junction contained 18 bases not matched to a gene. CDR3: CASSTGLAGVWIRGHEQFF. The CDR3, as DNA: TGTGCCAGCAGTACCGGACTAGCGGGGGTCTGGATCAGGGGCCATGAGCAGTTCTTC.

There are a few counts of this clonotype. V and J are TRBV14 and TRBJ1-4, with D possibly TRBD1 on 6 matching bases. V was clipped by 1 base and J by 4 bases, with 10 bases between them. This CDR3 is built from 15 residues. The germline V gene encodes CDR1 SGHDN and CDR2 FVKESK. CDR3 sequence reads: CASSQGRGDNEKLFF. CDR3 sequence (DNA): TGTGCCAGCAGCCAAGGAAGGGGGGATAATGAAAAACTGTTTTTT.

This clonotype has at least ten counts. V is TRBV14 and J is TRBJ2-1; D is possibly TRBD2 (6 bases). The CDR3 is 16 residues long. The germline V gene has CDR1 SGHDN and CDR2 FVKESK. Trimming removed 3 bases from V and 1 base from J, with 13 bases in between. The CDR3 spells CASSHPGLLSYNEQFF. CDR3 DNA sequence: TGTGCCAGCAGCCATCCCGGACTACTATCCTACAATGAGCAGTTCTTC.

This clonotype was recorded many times. CDR3 sequence (DNA): TGTGCCAGCAGCTTAATCATCGTATCGGGCCAGAACACTGAAGCTTTCTTT. Residues: CASSLIIVSGQNTEAFF. The J gene is TRBJ1-1, the V gene TRBV7-8; unclear D gene. V shed 2 bases and J shed 1 base, with 17 bases lying between them. Germline assignment: CDR1 SGHVS and CDR2 FQNEAQ. This CDR3 comprises 17 residues.

This clonotype was seen ten or more times. The chain employs TRBV7-3 and TRBJ2-5; D might be TRBD2 (5 bases). V gave up 11 bases and J gave up 4 bases, with 8 bases separating them. The CDR3 contains 10 residues. Germline CDR1 SGHTA, CDR2 FQGTGA. The CDR3: CAVAGETQYF. The CDR3 DNA sequence: TGTGCCGTGGCGGGAGAGACCCAGTACTTC.

The V call is TRBV6-2 or TRBV6-3, the J call TRBJ1-1; 10 bases agree with TRBD1. This CDR3 contains 18 residues. Germline CDR1 and CDR2: MNHEY and SVGEGT. V shed 0 bases, J shed 3 bases, and the junction held 10 bases outside the gene matches. The CDR3 loop reads CASSYSTGTGAVHTEAFF. DNA of the CDR3: TGTGCCAGCAGTTACTCGACGGGGACAGGGGCCGTCCACACTGAAGCTTTCTTT.

This clonotype was seen ten or more times. Here the CDR3 DNA reads TGTGCCAGCAGTTTGCGGCGCGCGGATGAGCAGTTCTTC. It specifies CASSLRRADEQFF. The gene calls are TRBV12-3 or TRBV12-4 and TRBJ2-1, with D hard to call. There are 13 residues in the CDR3. Trimming took 3 bases from V and 8 from J, leaving 11 bases between them.

This clonotype showed up just a few times. The chain has TRBV6-2 or TRBV6-3 and TRBJ2-1; D is uncertain. This CDR3 spans 13 amino acids. Looked up from germline, CDR1 is MNHEY and CDR2 is SVGEGT. V lost 6 bases and J 5 bases, leaving 11 bases between the germline ends. As DNA, the CDR3 is TGTGCCAGCAGCGTCGGACGTAACAATGAGCAGTTCTTC. This codes for CASSVGRNNEQFF.

This clonotype was seen at least ten times. This rearrangement joins TRBV30 to TRBJ2-4, with 8 positions matching TRBD2. CDR1 and CDR2 from the germline V gene are GTSNPN and SVGIG (reference sequence). V was clipped by 5 bases and J by 8 bases; unmatched bases: 5. The CDR3 runs 12 residues. The CDR3 reads CAWGRAGDIQYF. The CDR3 DNA reads TGTGCCTGGGGTCGAGCGGGAGACATTCAGTACTTC.

This clonotype occurred a few times. The chain links TRBV25-1 to TRBJ2-3, with 7 bases fitting TRBD2. Germline-derived CDR1 and CDR2 are MGHDK and SYGVNS. With V trimmed by 3 bases and J by 4 bases, 13 bases remained unmatched. The length of the CDR3 is 17 residues. The CDR3 coding sequence is TGTGCCAGCAGTGAGAGCGCAGCGGGGAGGGCCGCAGATACGCAGTATTTT. Protein sequence: CASSESAAGRAADTQYF.

The table lists this clonotype with many counts. V is TRBV3-1 and J is TRBJ1-1; D remains ambiguous. This CDR3 is built from 15 residues. Germline V gene data show CDR1 as LGHDT and CDR2 as YNNKEL (reference sequence). V dropped 2 bases and J dropped 0 bases, with 10 bases sitting between them. CDR3 in DNA: TGTGCCAGCAGCCAAAGTGAGCTAATGAACACTGAAGCTTTCTTT. It translates to CASSQSELMNTEAFF.